Sequencing of this T cell receptor (beta chain) was carried out in a study of cytomegalovirus exposure and HLA in healthy donors. Study findings and constraints: Cytomegalovirus association was assigned to more than 150 TCR beta chains. In vitro checks showed that a few CMV-associated chains really do target CMV antigens. CMV serostatus was the sole immune exposure data available. Most observed TCR sequences were rare, whereas some public TCRs were detected in many donors.

As concerns this clone: The antigen is not known.

The PCR was carried out with 60 Vbeta primers and 13 Jbeta primers. Repertoires were generated with immunoSEQ multiplex PCR, while TCRdb's copy carries only in-frame clones and drops some. The data hold approximately 59,000 clones, with 70% to 80% observed a single time. CDR1 and CDR2 from the germline V gene are SNHLY and FYNNEI. With V trimmed by 6 bases and J by 6 bases, 7 bases remained unmatched. The CDR3 has 14 amino acids. Sequenced input: PBMCs. The chain employs TRBV2 and TRBJ2-1, with 8 bases aligning to TRBD1. This receptor was taken from a girl aged 5-17 years in good health and CMV-seropositive. The CDR3 protein is CASRKTGGGNEQFF. The CDR3 coding sequence is TGTGCCAGCAGAAAAACAGGGGGAGGCAATGAGCAGTTCTTC. Looking up the rest from reference TRBV2 and TRBJ2-1 gives the full variable domain: EPEVTQTPSHQVTQMGQEVILRCVPISNHLYFYWYRQILGQKVEFLVSFYNNEISEKSEIFDDQFSVERPDGSNFTLKIRSTKLEDSAMYFCASRKTGGGNEQFFGPGTRLTVL.